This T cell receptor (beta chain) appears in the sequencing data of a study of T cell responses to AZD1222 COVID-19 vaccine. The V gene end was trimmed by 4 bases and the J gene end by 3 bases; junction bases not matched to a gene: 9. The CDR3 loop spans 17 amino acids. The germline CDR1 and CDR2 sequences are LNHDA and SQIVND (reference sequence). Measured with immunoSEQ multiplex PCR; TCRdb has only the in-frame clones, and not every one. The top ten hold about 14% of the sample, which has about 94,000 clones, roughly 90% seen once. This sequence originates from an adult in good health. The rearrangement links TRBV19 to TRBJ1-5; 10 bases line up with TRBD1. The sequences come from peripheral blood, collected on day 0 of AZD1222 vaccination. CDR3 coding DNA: TGTGCCAGTAGTACTATCCCCGGGACAGGGGCCAATCAGCCCCAGCATTTT. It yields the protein CASSTIPGTGANQPQHF.